The source of this T cell receptor (beta chain) is a study of cytomegalovirus exposure and HLA in healthy donors. Study overall: In a previous analysis, around 110 million unique TCR beta sequences were found from 170 million or so T cells.

Though nominally healthy at sampling, donors likely had unrecorded immune exposures. Per germline, CDR1 SGHTA and CDR2 FQGNSA. J lost 8 bases, V lost 5 bases, and 6 bases had no gene match. The CDR3 has 13 residues. Whole-study results and caveats: Indistinguishable V segments, including TRBV6-2 and TRBV6-3, were excluded.

Comment on this clone: Antigen unknown.

PCR employed 60 Vbeta and 13 Jbeta primers. The assay was immunoSEQ multiplex PCR, and TCRdb's table has in-frame clones only and misses some. Its table lists approximately 75,000 clones. The source of this sequence is a man aged 35-49 years in good health and CMV-seronegative. Sequencing was performed on PBMCs. The J gene is TRBJ1-2, the V gene TRBV7-2, with 9 nucleotides matching TRBD1. The CDR3 nucleotides are TGTGCCAGCAGCCTGGACAGGGGCACCGGCTACACCTTC. It translates to CASSLDRGTGYTF.